Included here is one T cell receptor (beta chain) sequence, with context. Its antigen is not identified. V lost 0 bases and J lost 2, with 11 bases in between. The CDR3 loop spans 15 amino acids. Germline V CDR1 and CDR2: PRHDT, FYEKMQ (reference sequence). The sample is drawn from a study of CD8+ T cells in alopecia areata. Study-wide results and caveats: Lesional scalp, especially alopecia totalis/universalis, showed higher clonality than normal scalp.

Reverse transcribed after extraction, RNA yielded cDNA as the sequencing template. This table comes from immunoSEQ multiplex PCR, and its TCRdb copy is limited to in-frame clones, with some not included. The table lists a few hundred thousand clones, about 56% of them singletons, with around 5.1% in the top ten. The sequence was obtained from a human donor in good health. The specimen sequenced was CD8+ T cells sorted from blood. This chain connects TRBV13 to TRBJ2-7; the D call may be TRBD1 or TRBD2 (5 bases each). The CDR3 DNA is TGTGCCAGCAGCTTAGGTACGGGGCCGACCTACGAGCAGTACTTC. Translation gives CASSLGTGPTYEQYF.